A single sample is the source of the 23 T cell receptor beta chains below, sequenced in a study of blood T cell repertoires in COVID-19. Assay: immunoSEQ multiplex PCR; the TCRdb copy retains only in-frame clones and omits some. The sample shows over 200,000 clones, around four fifths of them seen only once. Material for sequencing was peripheral blood. Receptors originate from a man older than 75 with acute or convalescent COVID-19.

CDR3 nucleotides: TGTGCCAGTAGTATTAAGACAGCTACCGGGGAGCTGTTTTTT. Its translation: CASSIKTATGELFF. The chain has TRBV19 and TRBJ2-2; TRBD1 is a possible D gene (5 bases). Trimming removed 3 bases from V and 5 bases from J, with 10 bases in between. The CDR3 has 14 residues. The germline CDR1 and CDR2 sequences are LNHDA and SQIVND (reference sequence).

The CDR3 sequence is CASSPRQGSTDTQYF. The CDR3 coding sequence is TGTGCCAGCAGCCCGAGGCAGGGTAGCACAGATACGCAGTATTTT. This chain links TRBV7-9 with TRBJ2-3; D may be TRBD1 (5 bases). Per germline, CDR1 SEHNR and CDR2 FQNEAQ (reference sequence). V was shortened by 5 bases and J by 0 bases, with 12 bases between the two germline ends. This CDR3 comprises 15 residues.

This sequence joins TRBV10-3 and TRBJ2-2, with 8 bases fitting TRBD1. J gave up 7 bases and V 7 bases, and 14 bases lay outside the gene matches. Germline assignment: CDR1 ENHRY and CDR2 SYGVKD. The CDR3 has 16 residues. CDR3 sequence reads: CAITDTPGTGNGELFF. CDR3 nucleotides: TGTGCCATCACCGATACTCCGGGGACAGGAAACGGGGAGCTGTTTTTT.

The chain links TRBV11-3 to TRBJ2-1, with D possibly matching TRBD2 (5 bases). This CDR3 has 15 amino acids. Deletions cut 0 bases from V and 0 bases from J, with 6 bases between. Germline values: CDR1 SGHNT, CDR2 YENEEA. For the CDR3, the DNA is TGTGCCAGCAGCTTAGATGGGAGCTCCTACAATGAGCAGTTCTTC. It codes for CASSLDGSSYNEQFF.

This clone showed up just a few times. CDR3 in DNA: TGTGCCAGCAGTGACTCCCCGAATTCACCCCTCCACTTT. Amino acid sequence: CASSDSPNSPLHF. The chain combines TRBV6-4 with TRBJ1-6; the D is unclear. CDR3 size: 13 residues. Trimming stripped 0 bases from V and 7 bases from J, with 4 bases between. Germline CDR1 and CDR2: MRHNA and SNTAGT.

With regard to this clone: The identical CDR3 is also encoded by other nucleotide sequences in the sample. The V and J genes are TRBV5-1 and TRBJ2-1, with 10 bases matching TRBD2. This CDR3 comprises 15 residues. The V gene's germline CDR1 is SGHRS and CDR2 YFSETQ. The ends lost 0 bases at V and 8 bases at J; junction bases unmatched: 5. CDR3 nucleotides: TGCGCCAGCAGCTTGGGTCTAGCGGGAGTCGATGAGCAGTTCTTC. It yields the protein CASSLGLAGVDEQFF.

The chain employs TRBV18 and TRBJ2-7; D not resolved. V lost 0 bases to trimming and J lost 1 base, with 10 bases between them. This CDR3 is 15 amino acids long. From germline, CDR1 is KGHSH and CDR2 LQKENI. The CDR3 sequence is CASSPPRQTSYEQYF. The CDR3 coding sequence is TGTGCCAGCTCACCACCGCGGCAGACTTCCTACGAGCAGTACTTC.

V is TRBV7-3 and J is TRBJ2-7; possibly TRBD2 for D (6 bases). CDR1 SGHTA and CDR2 FQGTGA come from the germline V gene. V was trimmed by 1 base and J by 0 bases, leaving 10 bases between them. This CDR3 is 15 amino acids long. For the CDR3, the DNA is TGTGCCAGCAGCTTAAAAGTCGGGAGCTCCTACGAGCAGTACTTC. Encoded protein: CASSLKVGSSYEQYF.

The rearrangement joins TRBV28 to TRBJ2-1; a weak D match, TRBD2 (6 bases). Germline CDR1 reads MDHEN; CDR2 reads SYDVKM. The CDR3 length is 14 residues. Trimming pared 3 bases from V and 3 bases from J, leaving 9 bases between. CDR3 sequence: CASSLGGNYNEQFF. The CDR3 DNA reads TGTGCCAGCAGTTTGGGGGGTAACTACAATGAGCAGTTCTTC.

The chain carries TRBV21-1 and TRBJ2-7; the table's D call, TRBD2, has no DNA check behind it. TRBV21-1 is assigned pseudogene status. The CDR3 is made up of 18 amino acids. The CDR3 DNA reads as TGTGCCAGCAGCAAACGGACTAGCGGGAGGGTGGCGATCTACGAGCAGTACTTC. It codes for CASSKRTSGRVAIYEQYF.

The rearrangement joins TRBV19 to TRBJ2-2; D call uncertain. Germline CDR1 reads LNHDA; CDR2 reads SQIVND (reference sequence). The CDR3 spans 14 residues. V lost 3 bases and J 2 bases, leaving 7 bases between the germline ends. CDR3 protein: CASSISPNTGELFF. The CDR3 DNA reads as TGTGCCAGTAGTATCTCCCCCAACACCGGGGAGCTGTTTTTT.

The table lists this clone with a count of one. This rearrangement joins TRBV5-1 to TRBJ2-7, with D unclear. Germline V CDR1 and CDR2: SGHRS, YFSETQ. This CDR3 region has 13 residues. V gave up 4 bases and J gave up 2 bases, with 10 bases separating them. The CDR3 loop reads CASSESIAYEQYF. The CDR3 DNA follows: TGCGCCAGCAGCGAATCCATAGCCTACGAGCAGTACTTC. The complete variable domain, with remaining parts taken from reference TRBV5-1 and TRBJ2-7, reads KAGVTQTPRYLIKTRGQQVTLSCSPISGHRSVSWYQQTPGQGLQFLFEYFSETQRNKGNFPGRFSGRQFSNSRSEMNVSTLELGDSALYLCASSESIAYEQYFGPGTRLTVT.

CDR3 residues: CASSSNSGGASETSTDTQYF. The CDR3 DNA sequence: TGTGCCAGCAGCTCAAATAGCGGGGGGGCATCTGAAACTAGCACAGATACGCAGTATTTT. The V call is TRBV13, the J call TRBJ2-3; 11 bases fit TRBD2. V shed 4 bases, J shed 0 bases, and the junction held 15 bases outside the gene matches. Germline values: CDR1 PRHDT, CDR2 FYEKMQ (reference sequence). The CDR3 spans 20 residues.

The CDR3 reads CASSPGQGDGYTF. The CDR3 bases are TGCGCCAGCAGCCCCGGACAGGGGGATGGCTACACCTTC. The chain is built from TRBV5-1 and TRBJ1-2, with 10 bases fitting TRBD1. The CDR3 is 13 residues long. CDR1 and CDR2 (germline): SGHRS, YFSETQ. Trimming took 4 bases from V and 6 from J; bases not matched to a gene: 3.

V and J are TRBV4-2 and TRBJ2-7; 12 bases are shared with TRBD2. The CDR3 loop spans 16 amino acids. The V gene's germline CDR1 is LGHNA and CDR2 YNFKEQ. After removal of 4 bases from V and 0 bases from J, the junction contained 4 bases not matched to a gene. CDR3 coding DNA: TGTGCCAGCAGCCGAGAGACTAGCGGGAGCTCCTACGAGCAGTACTTC. Its translation is CASSRETSGSSYEQYF.

This sequence joins TRBV29-1 and TRBJ2-3, with a possible D match to TRBD2 (5 bases). V lost 1 base and J lost 2, with 7 bases in between. CDR1 is SQVTM and CDR2 is ANQGSEA in the germline V gene. The CDR3 has 13 residues. In DNA form, the CDR3 reads TGCAGCGTTGAAGGGACTTTCACAGATACGCAGTATTTT. This codes for CSVEGTFTDTQYF.

This clone came up once. This chain connects TRBV2 to TRBJ2-3; D uncertain. V dropped 6 bases and J dropped 5 bases, with 6 bases sitting between them. This CDR3 is built from 11 residues. Germline loops: CDR1 SNHLY, CDR2 FYNNEI. This CDR3 reads CASSPRDTQYF. The CDR3 DNA follows: TGTGCCAGCAGCCCCCGAGATACGCAGTATTTT.

About this clone itself: At one end, the junction sequence differs from germline, possibly due to a read error. This chain links TRBV4-2 with TRBJ2-4; 9 bases are a match to TRBD1. Per the germline V gene, CDR1 is LGHNA and CDR2 is YNFKEQ. This CDR3 region has 13 residues. The CDR3 loop is CASSRPDRGNWHF. DNA for the CDR3: TGTGCCAGCAGCCGGCCGGACAGGGGCAATTGGCACTTC.

The chain employs TRBV28 and TRBJ2-3; D perhaps matches TRBD2 (6 bases). This CDR3 has 13 residues. Germline V gene sequence: CDR1 MDHEN, CDR2 SYDVKM. The germline V and J ends were trimmed by 6 bases and 2 bases, with 9 bases remaining between them. CDR3 nucleotide sequence: TGTGCCAGCAGCCGGGACTTCACAGATACGCAGTATTTT. The encoded protein is CASSRDFTDTQYF.

The V and J genes are TRBV30 and TRBJ1-4; no clear D. Germline CDR1 reads GTSNPN; CDR2 reads SVGIG (reference sequence). Deletions cut 1 base from V and 8 bases from J, with 8 bases between. CDR3 length equals 12 residues. The CDR3 region has the DNA TGTGCCTGGAGTGGGGCCCCCGAAAAACTGTTTTTT. It specifies CAWSGAPEKLFF.

This clone was seen repeatedly, ten times or more. The chain uses TRBV29-1 and TRBJ1-2; 8 nucleotides align to TRBD1. V shed 5 bases, J shed 6 bases, and the junction held 5 bases outside the gene matches. The germline V gene has CDR1 SQVTM and CDR2 ANQGSEA. The CDR3 runs to 12 residues. As DNA, the CDR3 is TGCAGCGTTCATACAGGGGGACATGGCTACACCTTC. Translated, it gives CSVHTGGHGYTF. The full variable domain, with the rest looked up from reference TRBV29-1 and TRBJ1-2, is SAVISQKPSRDICQRGTSLTIQCQVDSQVTMMFWYRQQPGQSLTLIATANQGSEATYESGFVIDKFPISRPNLTFSTLTVSNMSPEDSSIYLCSVHTGGHGYTFGSGTRLTVV.

The chain is built from TRBV7-9 and TRBJ1-6; 9 nucleotides line up with TRBD1. V lost 0 bases, J lost 6 bases, and 0 bases stayed unmatched. Germline loops: CDR1 SEHNR, CDR2 FQNEAQ (reference sequence). CDR3 size: 15 residues. The CDR3 is CASSLATGGNSPLHF. For the CDR3, the DNA is TGTGCCAGCAGCTTAGCGACAGGGGGTAATTCACCCCTCCACTTT.

The CDR3 is CATSDPTTAGETQYF. In DNA, the CDR3 is TGTGCCACCAGTGATCCAACGACAGCGGGGGAGACCCAGTACTTC. The J gene is TRBJ2-5, the V gene TRBV24-1, with 7 bases fitting TRBD2. The V gene end was trimmed by 3 bases and the J gene end by 5 bases; junction bases not matched to a gene: 8. The germline V gene has CDR1 KGHDR and CDR2 SFDVKD. This CDR3 is 15 amino acids long.